The 22 T cell receptor beta chains presented below share a single source sample, sequenced in a study of control samples from healthy donors and cancer patients. The data were produced by immunoSEQ multiplex PCR, yet TCRdb's version contains in-frame clones alone and is incomplete. Among roughly 120,000 clones, around 89% were seen once, and the ten largest hold about 1.1%. Sequenced: PBMCs. The receptors come from a woman in her fifties or sixties with colorectal cancer.

This chain connects TRBV12-3 or TRBV12-4 to TRBJ1-2, with D possibly TRBD1 on 6 matching bases. This CDR3 region has 11 residues. Deletions cut 6 bases from V and 6 bases from J, with 8 bases between. In nucleotides, the CDR3 is TGTGCCAGCAGCAAGGGGGATGGCTACACCTTC. Protein: CASSKGDGYTF.

This rearrangement joins TRBV2 to TRBJ1-2; D ambiguous. With 6 bases removed from V and 3 bases from J, the gap between germline ends came to 8 bases. The CDR3 is 12 residues long. CDR1 and CDR2 (germline): SNHLY, FYNNEI. CDR3 loop: CASSPEHYGYTF. Here the CDR3 DNA reads TGTGCCAGCAGCCCAGAGCACTATGGCTACACCTTC. The variable domain in full, completed from reference TRBV2 and TRBJ1-2, reads EPEVTQTPSHQVTQMGQEVILRCVPISNHLYFYWYRQILGQKVEFLVSFYNNEISEKSEIFDDQFSVERPDGSNFTLKIRSTKLEDSAMYFCASSPEHYGYTFGSGTRLTVV.

This chain joins TRBV27 and TRBJ2-7; D not resolved. Germline V CDR1 and CDR2: MNHEY, SMNVEV (reference sequence). Trimming pared 6 bases from V and 4 bases from J, leaving 16 bases between. This CDR3 spans 14 amino acids. DNA for the CDR3: TGTGCCAGCAGCATAGGTCGAGAGAGGTACGAGCAGTACTTC. It translates to CASSIGRERYEQYF.

This rearrangement joins TRBV28 to TRBJ2-5; a possible D gene is TRBD1 (6 bases). V was clipped by 1 base and J by 5 bases, with 17 bases between them. CDR1 is MDHEN, CDR2 SYDVKM, per germline. The CDR3 covers 16 residues. In nucleotides, the CDR3 is TGTGCCAGCAGTTTATATACCAGGGGCGGCGCGGAGACCCAGTACTTC. It specifies CASSLYTRGGAETQYF.

This clone was counted once. This rearrangement joins TRBV5-5 to TRBJ1-1; the D is unclear. The ends were cut back, 4 bases at V and 0 bases at J, with 19 bases in the middle. Per the germline V gene, CDR1 is SGHKS and CDR2 is YYEKEE (reference sequence). This CDR3 spans 17 amino acids. The CDR3 coding sequence is TGTGCCAGCAGCGATTGGTATACGTTATGGGTGAACACTGAAGCTTTCTTT. This gives the protein CASSDWYTLWVNTEAFF. Full variable domain (remainder filled in from reference TRBV5-5 and TRBJ1-1): DAGVTQSPTHLIKTRGQQVTLRCSPISGHKSVSWYQQVLGQGPQFIFQYYEKEERGRGNFPDRFSARQFPNYSSELNVNALLLGDSALYLCASSDWYTLWVNTEAFFGQGTRLTVV.

The V gene is TRBV28, the J gene TRBJ2-1; 12 positions agree with TRBD1. The junction had 4 bases not matched to a gene; V was cut back by 4 bases and J by 6 bases. The CDR3 covers 15 residues. The V gene's germline CDR1 is MDHEN and CDR2 SYDVKM. The CDR3 DNA sequence: TGTGCCAGCAGTTCACCGGGACAGGGGGCCAATGAGCAGTTCTTC. Protein: CASSSPGQGANEQFF.

The rearrangement links TRBV28 to TRBJ2-5, with TRBD1 identical over 11 bases. CDR3 size: 17 residues. Germline loops: CDR1 MDHEN, CDR2 SYDVKM. J lost 4 bases, V lost 3 bases, and 10 bases had no gene match. DNA for the CDR3: TGTGCCAGCAGTTTTAAGTTTAGGACAGGGGGCGGAGAGACCCAGTACTTC. Its translation is CASSFKFRTGGGETQYF. Full variable domain (outside the CDR3, taken from reference TRBV28 and TRBJ2-5): DVKVTQSSRYLVKRTGEKVFLECVQDMDHENMFWYRQDPGLGLRLIYFSYDVKMKEKGDIPEGYSVSREKKERFSLILESASTNQTSMYLCASSFKFRTGGGETQYFGPGTRLLVL.

V and J are TRBV28 and TRBJ2-2, with 7 bases fitting TRBD2. The J segment lost 7 bases and the V segment lost 8 bases, leaving 7 bases of the junction unmatched. Germline CDR1 MDHEN, CDR2 SYDVKM. This CDR3 is built from 13 residues. CDR3 sequence reads: CASGGGDDGELFF. CDR3 DNA sequence: TGTGCCAGCGGGGGAGGGGATGACGGGGAGCTGTTTTTT.

J is TRBJ1-3 and V is TRBV3-1 (or the pseudogene TRBV3-2); D uncertain. Germline CDR1 reads LGHDT; CDR2 reads YNNKEL (reference sequence). V was shortened by 0 bases and J by 4 bases, with 10 bases between the two germline ends. The CDR3 is 15 residues long. CDR3 sequence reads: CASSQEGSSGNTIYF. In DNA, the CDR3 is TGTGCCAGCAGCCAAGAAGGTTCGTCGGGAAACACCATATATTTT.

The chain has TRBV5-1 and TRBJ2-5, with 11 bases fitting TRBD1. Germline CDR1 is SGHRS and CDR2 is YFSETQ. There are 14 residues in the CDR3. V lost 3 bases, J lost 7 bases, and 5 bases stayed unmatched. The CDR3 sequence is CASSSGTGGGTQYF. As DNA, the CDR3 is TGCGCCAGCAGCTCGGGGACAGGGGGAGGGACCCAGTACTTC. The entire variable domain, with the rest obtained from reference TRBV5-1 and TRBJ2-5, is as follows: KAGVTQTPRYLIKTRGQQVTLSCSPISGHRSVSWYQQTPGQGLQFLFEYFSETQRNKGNFPGRFSGRQFSNSRSEMNVSTLELGDSALYLCASSSGTGGGTQYFGPGTRLLVL.

V usage is TRBV15 and J usage is TRBJ2-7; D gene uncertain. The CDR3 length is 12 residues. Trimming took off 1 base at V and 5 bases at J, with 6 bases between the two ends. Germline V gene sequence: CDR1 LNHNV, CDR2 YYDKDF (reference sequence). The CDR3 reads CATSRAGDEQYF. In DNA, the CDR3 is TGTGCCACCAGCAGAGCTGGTGACGAGCAGTACTTC.

The chain joins TRBV20-1 to TRBJ1-4, with a possible D match to TRBD1 (6 bases). Germline V gives CDR1 DFQATT, CDR2 SNEGSKA (reference sequence). The germline V and J ends were trimmed by 3 bases and 4 bases, with 18 bases remaining between them. The CDR3 totals 16 residues. The CDR3 spells CSASAPGHAINEKLFF. As DNA, the CDR3 is TGCAGTGCTAGTGCACCGGGACACGCGATTAATGAAAAACTGTTTTTT.

The chain recombines TRBV5-1 with TRBJ2-3, with D perhaps TRBD1 or TRBD2 (6 bases each). The CDR3 length is 15 residues. The germline CDR1 and CDR2 sequences are SGHRS and YFSETQ. V lost 0 bases, J lost 6 bases, and 14 bases lay in between. DNA for the CDR3: TGCGCCAGCAGCTTGGAGGGGGGAATCGTGGATACGCAGTATTTT. It is translated as CASSLEGGIVDTQYF.

The chain couples TRBV25-1 to TRBJ1-2, with D perhaps TRBD1 (5 bases). Germline CDR1 reads MGHDK; CDR2 reads SYGVNS. The CDR3 is 13 residues long. Trimming cost V 5 bases and J 4 bases, with 11 bases left between them. Here the CDR3 reads CASSPPGGYGYTF. The CDR3 nucleotides are TGTGCCAGCAGTCCACCGGGGGGCTATGGCTACACCTTC.

This clone occurred once. This rearrangement joins TRBV12-3 or TRBV12-4 to TRBJ2-1; unclear D gene. The V end lost 6 bases, the J end lost 7 bases, and 7 bases lay between the germline ends. The CDR3 totals 11 residues. The DNA of the CDR3 is TGTGCCAGCAGCACCGGGAATGAGCAGTTCTTC. As protein: CASSTGNEQFF.

The rearrangement uses TRBV9 and TRBJ2-1; D uncertain. CDR1 and CDR2 (germline): SGDLS, YYNGEE. The V gene lost 3 bases and the J gene lost 5 bases, with 9 bases spanning the gap. The CDR3 is 13 residues long. CDR3 loop: CASSAVDHNEQFF. The DNA for the CDR3 is TGTGCCAGCAGCGCCGTGGACCACAATGAGCAGTTCTTC.

Only one count was recorded for this clone. This chain links TRBV19 with TRBJ2-3; 7 nucleotides agree with TRBD1. Trimming removed 7 bases from V and 3 bases from J; junction bases left unmatched: 10. The CDR3 is made up of 15 amino acids. The germline V gene has CDR1 LNHDA and CDR2 SQIVND (reference sequence). CDR3 residues: CASNKGALSTDTQYF. DNA of the CDR3: TGTGCCAGTAATAAGGGGGCCCTGAGTACAGATACGCAGTATTTT.

The V call is TRBV5-1, the J call TRBJ2-3; 9 nucleotides align to TRBD2. Losses at the gene ends were 2 bases for V and 0 bases for J; bases not matched to a gene: 7. CDR3 length: 17 amino acids. Germline assignment: CDR1 SGHRS and CDR2 YFSETQ. This CDR3 reads CASSFVAGGTSTDTQYF. The DNA for the CDR3 is TGCGCCAGCAGCTTCGTCGCGGGAGGGACTAGCACAGATACGCAGTATTTT.

The rearrangement uses TRBV29-1 and TRBJ2-7; weak D call: TRBD2 (6 bases). The CDR3 sequence is 13 residues long. Germline assignment: CDR1 SQVTM and CDR2 ANQGSEA. Trimming removed 3 bases at V and 4 bases at J, with 13 bases between. CDR3 sequence reads: CSVDTGAGYEQYF. As DNA, the CDR3 is TGCAGCGTTGACACAGGTGCGGGGTACGAGCAGTACTTC.

This chain connects TRBV6-5 to TRBJ2-5; perhaps TRBD1 as D (6 bases). The CDR3 runs to 12 residues. V was pared by 8 bases and J by 3 bases, with 10 bases between. Germline V gene data show CDR1 as MNHEY and CDR2 as SVGAGI. CDR3 sequence: CASGRDKETQYF. The CDR3 DNA is TGTGCCAGCGGCCGGGACAAAGAGACCCAGTACTTC.

This chain joins TRBV3-1 (or the pseudogene TRBV3-2) and TRBJ2-3; the D is unclear. The V and J ends lost 2 bases and 4 bases respectively, with 7 bases between them. CDR1 LGHDT and CDR2 YNNKEL come from the germline V gene (reference sequence). This CDR3 is 13 amino acids long. The CDR3 DNA reads as TGTGCCAGCAGCCAAAGCTTGGCAGATACGCAGTATTTT. Protein: CASSQSLADTQYF.

The chain employs TRBV18 and TRBJ2-7; tentatively, D is TRBD1 or TRBD2 (5 bases each). V dropped 0 bases and J dropped 7 bases, with 16 bases sitting between them. The CDR3 extends over 15 amino acids. Per germline, CDR1 KGHSH and CDR2 LQKENI. The CDR3 DNA is TGTGCCAGCTCACCACCGGCCGGGGCGAAGGGTGAGCAGTACTTC. Protein product: CASSPPAGAKGEQYF. The full variable domain, in which reference TRBV18 and TRBJ2-7 provide the parts outside the CDR3, is NAGVMQNPRHLVRRRGQEARLRCSPMKGHSHVYWYRQLPEEGLKFMVYLQKENIIDESGMPKERFSAEFPKEGPSILRIQQVVRGDSAAYFCASSPPAGAKGEQYFGPGTRLTVT.